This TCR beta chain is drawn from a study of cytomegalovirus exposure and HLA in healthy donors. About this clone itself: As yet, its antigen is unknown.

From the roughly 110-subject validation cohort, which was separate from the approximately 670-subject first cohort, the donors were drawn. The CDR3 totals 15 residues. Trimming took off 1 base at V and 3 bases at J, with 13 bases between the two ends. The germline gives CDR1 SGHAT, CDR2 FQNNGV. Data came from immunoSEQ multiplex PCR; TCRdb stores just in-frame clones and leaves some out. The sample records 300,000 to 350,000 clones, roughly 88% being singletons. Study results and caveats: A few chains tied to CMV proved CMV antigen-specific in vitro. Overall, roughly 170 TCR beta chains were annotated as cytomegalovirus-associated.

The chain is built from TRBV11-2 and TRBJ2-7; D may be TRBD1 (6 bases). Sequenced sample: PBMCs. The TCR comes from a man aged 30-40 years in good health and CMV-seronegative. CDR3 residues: CASSLGGGLFYEQYF. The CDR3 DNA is TGTGCCAGCAGCTTAGGAGGGGGTTTATTCTACGAGCAGTACTTC.